This T cell receptor (beta chain) was documented in a study of cytomegalovirus exposure and HLA in healthy donors (TCRdb year 2017). In the study overall: An earlier analysis of 587 of the donors reported 250 to 350 Gb of sequence data and 117 million unique TCR beta sequences from roughly 180 million T cells. An earlier analysis of around 540 of the donors applied high-throughput TCR beta sequencing to assess whether each TCR beta V gene segment acted as functional or pseudogenic. A later analysis re-examined previously published TCR beta repertoires from 500 to 700 donors and added high-resolution HLA genotyping to investigate patterns of TCR occurrence. In addition to the first cohort of around 670 subjects, a separate validation cohort of approximately 130 different subjects was used. HLA typing included class I and class II loci at four-digit resolution. Of the 350 to 400 genotyped donors, approximately 80% fell in the genetic ancestry cluster associated with self-reported Caucasian donors. In a later genetic analysis, genome-wide SNP genotypes for about 65% of the roughly 670 donors were used, and that subset was treated as a discovery cohort. Every repertoire in the discovery cohort had been generated on one and the same sequencing platform. Among about 400 genotyped donors of the cohort, an average of roughly 230,000 unique TCR beta nucleotide sequences was sequenced per donor, of which about 19% were non-productive. Alongside the repertoire data, information on donor age, sex, ethnicity and CMV serostatus was compiled. Typing coverage differed by locus: A, B, C, DRB1 and DQB1 were typed in roughly 629-630 donors, DQA1 in 522, DPA1 in approximately 610, and DPB1 in 400 to 490. Roughly 5 DR-DQ haplotypes were treated as single units for association and clustering because of strong linkage in the cohort. Rather than using new phenotypic data, the later analysis identified candidate immune exposures from TCR beta sequences and from how often those sequences occurred across donors. Using immunosequencing, the study profiled T cell repertoires from roughly 650 subjects and related those repertoires to cytomegalovirus serostatus. The study combined high-throughput TCR immunosequencing, statistical association of individual TCRs with disease status, and machine learning to predict cytomegalovirus infection status. An early release that covered roughly 600 HLA-typed donors contained 250 to 350 gigabases of sequencing data and some 87 million unique TCR sequences. The study was designed to test whether signatures of past pathogen exposure could be identified by cataloging public T cell receptors.

Libraries were built with the immunoSEQ multiplex PCR assay. The multiplex PCR relied on a mix of 60 forward primers for TCR Vbeta segments and 13 reverse primers for TCR Jbeta segments. Amplification of the CDR3 region of rearranged TCR beta genes was performed with a multiplex PCR assay on genomic DNA. The Illumina HiSeq System was used to sequence the amplified TCR beta libraries as 87-base-pair reads. Under the source paper's analysis protocol: A later analysis counted tens of millions of unique TCR beta chains across the 640 or so repertoires, and 9 million to 14 million of these chains were shared by at least two donors. A nearest-neighbor algorithm error-corrected the raw reads and collapsed the reads into unique sequences, merging closely related sequences to remove PCR and sequencing errors. To assign V, D and J gene segments, CDR3 sequences were aligned to IMGT reference sequences. For a sequence to be retained, a match of at least six nucleotides was required to both a V gene segment and a J gene segment. A rearrangement was called productive if the CDR3 had no stop codons and remained in frame with V and J, and every other rearrangement was called non-productive. Following IMGT convention, CDR3 was defined as the stretch from the second conserved V-encoded cysteine up to the conserved J-encoded phenylalanine. In an earlier analysis of 587 of the donors, sequences lacking an unambiguous match to a single V gene segment were excluded. In an earlier analysis of approximately 500 of the donors, a V segment was called functional when productive rearrangements were above 56.7%, and segregating when the standard deviation between donors exceeded 5%. To diagnose cytomegalovirus status from the catalog of TCR beta chain sequences, a statistical classification framework was built. V and J gene assignment, in a later analysis, came from comparing TCR nucleotide sequences with IMGT/GENE-DB human TR gene sequences. Using the TCRdist pipeline, a later analysis assigned CDR3 sequences along with most-parsimonious VDJ recombination scenarios. In a later analysis, each TCR beta chain was defined by its CDR3 amino acid sequence together with its V-gene family, and reads lacking a unique V-gene family were excluded. To address suspected cross-contamination and a sequencing artifact, a later analysis removed under 600 highly shared, low-generation-probability nucleotide sequences. A later analysis calculated a clonal expansion index for each public chain from normalized within-repertoire ranks of inferred template counts. A later analysis computed generation probabilities with a VDJ recombination model fitted to out-of-frame rearrangements, and checked the results against IGoR. A later analysis scored TCR-TCR, TCR-HLA and TCR-CMV co-occurrence with hypergeometric tests, applying a repertoire-size bias correction to TCR pairs. To estimate false discovery rates, a later analysis permuted the HLA or CMV assignments 20 times. In a later analysis, co-occurring TCRs were grouped with DBSCAN, and TCRdist sequence similarity was added when clustering was performed within HLA-allele-positive subsets. For co-occurrence clustering, repertoires with fewer than 30,000 or more than 120,000 public chains were excluded, along with roughly 5 repertoires with anomalous nucleotide sharing. The immuneACCESS repertoire file appears here via TCRdb, limited to in-frame rearrangements. These files lack a portion of the clones; in checked studies, under half of the deficit traces to unresolved V genes, and the cause of the others is not known. V and J calls and clone size are as listed in that table; D and trimming were resolved from the DNA. This sample comprises 95,000 to 100,000 clones, approximately 85% of them detected only once. The ten largest clones take up about 3.6% of the sample.

The research as a whole found: Roughly uniform sequencing depth across donors was assumed in presence/absence analyses, although this assumption may not hold. In the study, some 160 TCR beta chains were listed as associated with cytomegalovirus. A further reported finding was that TCR beta sequences accurately predicted the HLA-A and HLA-B alleles for most subjects in the first cohort. Correlated functional status among segregating V segments might be attributable to linkage disequilibrium, but an unknown experimental factor could not be ruled out. It was suggested by the authors that the approach could potentially be generalized to other disease states and immunological phenotypes. In a later genetic analysis, fewer N-insertions in productive TCRs were reported among donors in an Asian-associated ancestry cluster than the roughly 700-donor mean. In a later genetic analysis, a missense DCLRE1C variant was associated with V-gene and J-gene trimming of TCR beta chains, and the association was replicated in an independent cohort. The only immune exposure information available for the cohort was CMV serostatus. When HLA alleles, especially DR and DQ, strongly co-occurred, TCR associations were difficult to assign to individual alleles. According to a later analysis, parvovirus B19, influenza, CMV and Epstein-Barr virus appeared linked to several top co-occurrence clusters. In an earlier analysis of a few hundred of the donors, most TCR beta V segments were observed in productive rearrangements about 87% or about 30% of the time, broadly matching IMGT annotations. In a later analysis, HLA-associated TCR beta chains were found to be more clonally expanded and to have lower generation probabilities than equally common non-associated chains. Only TCR beta chains were sequenced in this cohort, and the absence of alpha or paired-chain data limited detectable features. A later analysis found that most CMV-associated TCR beta chains appeared HLA-restricted, with HLA associations seemingly driven largely by CMV exposure. Because some donors lacked HLA typing at each locus, the association tests relied only on the typed subset. Cytomegalovirus status was reported to be diagnosed by the classifier with high specificity and sensitivity in both the original and validation cohorts. In a later analysis, the rate of TCR association differed among HLA loci, with DRB1 alleles having the most associated TCRs and HLA-C alleles having the fewest. While some public TCRs were present in many individuals, most TCR sequences turned up only very rarely across donors. A cluster of highly shared sequence variants was judged likely to represent a technical artifact of the sequencing pipeline. Because counts were too low, more than 15 rarely observed V segments, including chromosome 9 orphons, were left out of the earlier analysis of about 620 of the donors. Three of the identified cytomegalovirus-associated TCR beta chains were confirmed in vitro to be specific for cytomegalovirus antigens. Some IMGT-functional V segments, including TRBV6-2 and TRBV6-3, could not be told apart with the 87-base-pair reads, so those segments were excluded. At a false discovery rate of 0.05, a later analysis linked approximately 18,000 TCR beta sequences to specific HLA alleles.

CDR1 LNHDA and CDR2 SQIVND are derived from the germline V gene (reference sequence). The CDR3 spans 16 residues, from the cysteine through the phenylalanine. The entry retains the CDR3 DNA only, 48 bases that are in frame from base 1. Trimming removed 6 bases from V and 2 bases from J, leaving 18 bases between the germline ends. The cohort consisted of 600 or so healthy bone marrow donors. At the time of sampling, all cohort members were nominally healthy, though unrecorded immune exposures were likely present. The donor was CMV seronegative and belonged to the group of approximately 320 seronegative cohort members. Every donor gave a peripheral blood sample, and the peripheral blood mononuclear cells from that sample were used for TCR beta sequencing. Genomic DNA extraction from the blood cell samples was performed with the Qiagen DNeasy Blood Extraction Kit. Note on this clone: The specificity of this receptor is unknown. Base qualities are not at hand, and no much larger clone is one base apart.

This clonotype was obtained from a man aged 25-45 years in good health and CMV-seronegative. The rearrangement combines TRBV19 with TRBJ2-3; TRBD1 could be the D gene, as 6 bases match. Material for sequencing was PBMCs. CDR3 sequence: CASSTPGHILTDTQYF. Read as DNA, the sequence is TGTGCCAGTAGCACGCCGGGACATATTCTCACAGATACGCAGTATTTT.